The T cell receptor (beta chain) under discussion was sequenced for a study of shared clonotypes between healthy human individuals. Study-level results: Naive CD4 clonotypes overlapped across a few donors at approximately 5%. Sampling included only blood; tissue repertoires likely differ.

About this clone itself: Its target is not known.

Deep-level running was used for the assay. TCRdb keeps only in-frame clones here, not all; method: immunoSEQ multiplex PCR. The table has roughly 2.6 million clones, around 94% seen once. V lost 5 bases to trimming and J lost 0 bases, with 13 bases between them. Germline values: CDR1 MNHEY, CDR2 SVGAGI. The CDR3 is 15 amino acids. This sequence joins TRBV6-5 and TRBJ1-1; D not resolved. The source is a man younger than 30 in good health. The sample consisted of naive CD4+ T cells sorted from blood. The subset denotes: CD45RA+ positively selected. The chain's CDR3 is CASSPQSPMNTEAFF. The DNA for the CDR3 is TGTGCCAGCAGTCCTCAGTCCCCCATGAACACTGAAGCTTTCTTT.